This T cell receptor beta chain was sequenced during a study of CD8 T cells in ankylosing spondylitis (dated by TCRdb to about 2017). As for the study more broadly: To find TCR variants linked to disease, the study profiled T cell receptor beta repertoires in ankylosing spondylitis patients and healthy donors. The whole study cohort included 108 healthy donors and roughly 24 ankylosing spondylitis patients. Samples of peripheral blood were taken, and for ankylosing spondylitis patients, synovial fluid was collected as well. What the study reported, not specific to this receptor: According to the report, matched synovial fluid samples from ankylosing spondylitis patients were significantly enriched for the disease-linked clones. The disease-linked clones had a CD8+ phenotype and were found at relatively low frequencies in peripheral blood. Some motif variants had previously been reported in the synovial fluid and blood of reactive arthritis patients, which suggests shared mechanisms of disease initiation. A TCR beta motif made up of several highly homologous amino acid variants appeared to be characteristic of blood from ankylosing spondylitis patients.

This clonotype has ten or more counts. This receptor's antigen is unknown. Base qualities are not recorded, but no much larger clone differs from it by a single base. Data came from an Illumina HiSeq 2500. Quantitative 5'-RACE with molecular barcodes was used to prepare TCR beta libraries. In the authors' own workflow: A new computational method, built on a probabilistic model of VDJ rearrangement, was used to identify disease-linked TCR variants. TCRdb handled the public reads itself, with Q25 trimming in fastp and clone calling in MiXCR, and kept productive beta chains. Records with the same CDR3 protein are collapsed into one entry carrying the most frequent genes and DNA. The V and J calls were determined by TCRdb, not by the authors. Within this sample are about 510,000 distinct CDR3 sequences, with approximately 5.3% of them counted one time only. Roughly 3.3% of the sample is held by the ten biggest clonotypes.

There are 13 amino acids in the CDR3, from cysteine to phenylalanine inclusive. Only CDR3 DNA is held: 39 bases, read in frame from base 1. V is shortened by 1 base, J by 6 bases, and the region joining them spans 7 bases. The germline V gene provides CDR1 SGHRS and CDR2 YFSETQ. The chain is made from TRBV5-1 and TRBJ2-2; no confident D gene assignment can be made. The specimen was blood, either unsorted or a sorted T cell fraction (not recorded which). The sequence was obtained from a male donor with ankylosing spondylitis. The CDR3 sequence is CASSLTEAGELFF. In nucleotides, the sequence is TGCGCCAGCAGCTTGACCGAGGCCGGGGAGCTGTTTTTT.